The 27 T cell receptor beta chains below all came from one sample that was sequenced in a study of T cells in Graves' hyperthyroidism and ophthalmopathy. Using RNA transcripts as the source, TCR beta CDR3 regions were amplified. HTBI primers were used for first-round RT-PCR of the TCR CDR3. TCRdb re-derived calls from the multiplex PCR reads in MiXCR, one entry per CDR3 protein. The top ten hold 7.7% of the sample, which has about 400,000 distinct CDR3 sequences, 15% to 18% seen once. Sample: blood. These receptors were taken from a woman younger than 35 with Graves' hyperthyroidism.

The chain joins TRBV28 to TRBJ2-6; TRBD1 matches at 7 bases. The ends lost 5 bases at V and 1 base at J; junction bases unmatched: 8. Germline loops: CDR1 MDHEN, CDR2 SYDVKM. The CDR3 totals 17 residues. CDR3 DNA sequence: TGTGCCAGCAGTGCAGGACAGGCTACTTCTGGGGCCAACGTCCTGACTTTC. Translated, it gives CASSAGQATSGANVLTF.

This clonotype was counted ten times or more. The CDR3 protein is CASSLDPRPLGEQYF. The CDR3 DNA is TGTGCCAGCAGCTTAGATCCCAGACCCCTCGGCGAGCAGTACTTC. This chain uses TRBV11-2 with TRBJ2-7; no firm D call. The CDR3 is made up of 15 amino acids. Germline V gene sequence: CDR1 SGHAT, CDR2 FQNNGV. The V and J ends lost 0 bases and 6 bases respectively, with 15 bases between them. The whole variable domain, filled in from reference TRBV11-2 and TRBJ2-7, reads EAGVAQSPRYKIIEKRQSVAFWCNPISGHATLYWYQQILGQGPKLLIQFQNNGVVDDSQLPKDRFSAERLKGVDSTLKIQPAKLEDSAVYLCASSLDPRPLGEQYFGPGTRLTVT.

This clonotype was observed many times. The chain employs TRBV6-2 or TRBV6-3 and TRBJ2-3; the D is unclear. The CDR3 totals 13 residues. Per germline, CDR1 MNHEY and CDR2 SVGEGT. The ends were cut back, 6 bases at V and 2 bases at J, with 9 bases in the middle. The CDR3 region has the DNA TGTGCCAGCAGACGGCTATCCACAGATACGCAGTATTTT. It yields the protein CASRRLSTDTQYF.

The gene calls are TRBV4-1 and TRBJ1-6; D gene unclear. The CDR3 has 18 residues. In germline, CDR1 is MGHRA, CDR2 YSYEKL. The V end lost 1 base, the J end lost 2 bases, and 15 bases lay between the germline ends. For the CDR3, the DNA is TGCGCCAGCAGCCAAGGAGTGGTTGTGGGTCCCTATAATTCACCCCTCCACTTT. The encoded protein is CASSQGVVVGPYNSPLHF.

This clonotype was recorded at least ten times. The rearrangement links TRBV12-3 or TRBV12-4 to TRBJ1-6; D gene ambiguous. The CDR3 spans 16 residues. Deletions cut 3 bases from V and 6 bases from J, with 15 bases between. CDR3 DNA sequence: TGTGCCAGCAGTTTGGGCAGGCAGTGGGTTAATTCACCCCTCCACTTT. Translated: CASSLGRQWVNSPLHF.

This clonotype has at least ten counts. The chain employs TRBV6-1 and TRBJ2-5; TRBD2 matches 10 bases. Looked up from germline, CDR1 is MNHNS and CDR2 is SASEGT. The CDR3 runs to 16 residues. V shed 7 bases and J 4 bases; nucleotides not matched to a gene: 12. CDR3: CASNGRLAGALETQYF. The DNA for the CDR3 is TGTGCCAGCAATGGGAGGCTAGCGGGGGCACTAGAGACCCAGTACTTC.

The sample holds many counts of this clonotype. V and J are TRBV7-2 and TRBJ1-6; no definite D call. There are 19 residues in the CDR3. Per the germline V gene, CDR1 is SGHTA and CDR2 is FQGNSA. The V gene lost 1 base and the J gene lost 4 bases, with 20 bases spanning the gap. The CDR3 DNA reads as TGTGCCAGCAGCTTAGTGAGGATAGGCCAGGTCGGGTATAATTCACCCCTCCACTTT. This translates into CASSLVRIGQVGYNSPLHF.

This chain joins TRBV19 and TRBJ1-2, with 9 bases fitting TRBD1. V trimming: 3 bases; J trimming: 6 bases; junction bases outside the gene matches: 11. CDR3 length: 16 residues. The V gene's germline CDR1 is LNHDA and CDR2 SQIVND (reference sequence). CDR3 nucleotide sequence: TGTGCCAGTAGTATTCTCCGGGACAGGGTAACTGATGGCTACACCTTC. Translation gives CASSILRDRVTDGYTF.

This clonotype was detected many times. The rearrangement links TRBV12-3 or TRBV12-4 to TRBJ2-1; 9 bases fit TRBD2. CDR3 size: 14 residues. V gave up 9 bases and J gave up 4 bases; unmatched junction bases: 7. CDR3: CASLSGSLYNEQFF. The CDR3 coding sequence is TGTGCCAGTCTTAGCGGGAGTTTGTACAATGAGCAGTTCTTC.

This clonotype was counted ten times or more. The chain has TRBV4-1 and TRBJ2-5, with D maybe TRBD1 (6 bases). The germline V and J ends were trimmed by 4 bases and 5 bases, with 26 bases remaining between them. This CDR3 has 18 residues. CDR1 is MGHRA and CDR2 is YSYEKL in the germline V gene. The DNA for the CDR3 is TGCGCCAGCAGCCGACGGACAGTCACTAGGAGTGGAGCTGAGACCCAGTACTTC. Its translation is CASSRRTVTRSGAETQYF.

The chain joins TRBV7-6 to TRBJ2-7, with 7 bases identical to TRBD1. This CDR3 region has 15 residues. CDR1 is SGHVS and CDR2 is FNYEAQ in the germline V gene. The junction had 9 bases not matched to a gene; V was cut back by 4 bases and J by 3 bases. The CDR3 loop is CASSSGQSIYYEQYF. The CDR3 nucleotides are TGTGCCAGCAGCTCGGGACAGAGCATTTACTACGAGCAGTACTTC.

The chain recombines TRBV7-9 with TRBJ1-2; no reliable D call. The CDR3 covers 15 residues. CDR1 SEHNR and CDR2 FQNEAQ come from the germline V gene (reference sequence). Trimming left V 5 bases short and J 2 bases short, with 15 bases between. For the CDR3, the DNA is TGTGCCAGCAGCCCATCCCAACAGAAGAACTATGGCTACACCTTC. This sequence encodes CASSPSQQKNYGYTF.

This clonotype was recorded at least ten times. The V call is TRBV18, the J call TRBJ2-3; no clear D. Trimming stripped 2 bases from V and 5 bases from J, with 5 bases between. The CDR3 sequence is 12 residues long. From germline, CDR1 is KGHSH and CDR2 LQKENI. Written as DNA, the CDR3 is TGTGCCAGCTCACCAAAAGGAGATACGCAGTATTTT. Its translation is CASSPKGDTQYF. The full variable domain, with the rest looked up from reference TRBV18 and TRBJ2-3, is NAGVMQNPRHLVRRRGQEARLRCSPMKGHSHVYWYRQLPEEGLKFMVYLQKENIIDESGMPKERFSAEFPKEGPSILRIQQVVRGDSAAYFCASSPKGDTQYFGPGTRLTVL.

This clonotype was recorded many times. J is TRBJ2-1 and V is TRBV27, with D possibly being TRBD1 (6 bases). The CDR3 covers 14 residues. Per germline, CDR1 MNHEY and CDR2 SMNVEV (reference sequence). V was pared by 4 bases and J by 12 bases, with 19 bases between. CDR3 sequence: CASSSANTRGRQFF. The CDR3 coding sequence is TGTGCCAGCAGTTCGGCCAATACTAGGGGGAGGCAGTTCTTC.

This clonotype was seen ten or more times. This chain's CDR3 is CASNRLAGEEETQYF. As DNA, the CDR3 is TGTGCCAGCAATAGACTAGCGGGAGAAGAAGAGACCCAGTACTTC. The chain has TRBV6-1 and TRBJ2-5; 12 nucleotides agree with TRBD2. The V gene's germline CDR1 is MNHNS and CDR2 SASEGT. The V and J ends lost 7 bases and 3 bases, in that order; junction bases with no gene match: 6. The CDR3 runs 15 residues.

This clonotype was seen only a few times. For the CDR3, the DNA is TGTGCCAGCAGCTTAGAGCACCGATCGGAAAAACTGTTTTTT. It is translated as CASSLEHRSEKLFF. V usage is TRBV7-8 and J usage is TRBJ1-4; D unclear. The V and J ends lost 1 base and 8 bases respectively, with 11 bases between them. The CDR3 is 14 amino acids. Germline CDR1 reads SGHVS; CDR2 reads FQNEAQ.

Many counts were recorded for this clonotype. The V call is TRBV3-1, the J call TRBJ1-2; 11 bases line up with TRBD1. The germline V gene has CDR1 LGHDT and CDR2 YNNKEL (reference sequence). After removal of 3 bases from V and 3 bases from J, the junction contained 0 bases not matched to a gene. The CDR3 contains 14 residues. In DNA, the CDR3 is TGTGCCAGCAGCCAGGGACAGGGGGACTATGGCTACACCTTC. It translates to CASSQGQGDYGYTF.

This clonotype has ten or more counts. V and J are TRBV7-6 and TRBJ2-7, with D perhaps matching TRBD1 or TRBD2 (6 bases each). The germline V gene encodes CDR1 SGHVS and CDR2 FNYEAQ. The CDR3 length is 13 residues. V shed 5 bases and J shed 6 bases, with 14 bases lying between them. CDR3 protein: CASSVGGGREQYF. In nucleotides, the CDR3 is TGTGCCAGCAGCGTCGGAGGGGGGCGCGAGCAGTACTTC.

This chain uses TRBV5-1 with TRBJ1-4; no clear D. The CDR3 has 15 residues. Germline V gene data show CDR1 as SGHRS and CDR2 as YFSETQ. V was cut by 4 bases and J by 3 bases, with 13 bases left in between. The CDR3 protein is CASSADGIPNEKLFF. In DNA form, the CDR3 reads TGCGCCAGCAGCGCGGACGGGATCCCTAATGAAAAACTGTTTTTT.

This clonotype has at least ten counts. J is TRBJ2-1 and V is TRBV11-3; D is perhaps TRBD2 (7 bases). The V gene lost 4 bases and the J gene lost 7 bases, with 20 bases spanning the gap. The CDR3 sequence is 16 residues long. Germline-derived CDR1 and CDR2 are SGHNT and YENEEA. The CDR3 DNA sequence: TGTGCCAGCAGCTCCCGGGGGGCGCGGGGGTCGAATGAGCAGTTCTTC. Translating gives CASSSRGARGSNEQFF.

This clonotype has just a few counts. V gene TRBV19 combines with J gene TRBJ2-3, with 11 bases that match TRBD1. Trimming cost V 6 bases and J 4 bases; bases outside gene matches: 6. Germline loops: CDR1 LNHDA, CDR2 SQIVND (reference sequence). This CDR3 spans 15 amino acids. DNA for the CDR3: TGTGCCAGTAGAACCGGGACAGGGGGAGCAGATACGCAGTATTTT. It is translated as CASRTGTGGADTQYF.

This clonotype was observed at least ten times. The chain recombines TRBV19 with TRBJ2-5; possibly TRBD1 for D (7 bases). This CDR3 has 17 residues. Trimming took 7 bases from V and 0 from J, leaving 21 bases between them. From germline, CDR1 is LNHDA and CDR2 SQIVND (reference sequence). The DNA for the CDR3 is TGTGCCAGTACCCCAGGGGGGCAGGGACGCGACCAAGAGACCCAGTACTTC. Translation: CASTPGGQGRDQETQYF.

This clonotype was recorded at least ten times. The genes are TRBV12-3 or TRBV12-4 and TRBJ2-3; D unresolved. V was shortened by 4 bases and J by 4 bases, with 9 bases between the two germline ends. The CDR3 length is 13 residues. The DNA for the CDR3 is TGTGCCAGCAGTTCCCTAGGACCAGATACGCAGTATTTT. Its translation is CASSSLGPDTQYF.

Only a few counts were recorded for this clonotype. This chain connects TRBV30 to TRBJ1-3, with D unclear. CDR3 length equals 12 residues. Germline V gene sequence: CDR1 GTSNPN, CDR2 SVGIG (reference sequence). Trimming cost V 4 bases and J 8 bases, with 12 bases left between them. Here the CDR3 DNA reads TGTGCCTGGAAATCTTCCGGTGACACCATATATTTT. It encodes CAWKSSGDTIYF.

This clonotype was picked up many times. The chain links TRBV29-1 to TRBJ2-1; D is ambiguous. Germline V lookup: CDR1 SQVTM, CDR2 ANQGSEA. Deletions cut 0 bases from V and 6 bases from J, with 9 bases between. The CDR3 sequence is 13 residues long. The CDR3 DNA reads as TGCAGCGTTGAAGATCTCTGGGGCAATGAGCAGTTCTTC. Translating it yields CSVEDLWGNEQFF.

There are many counts of this clonotype. CDR3 DNA sequence: TGTGCCACCAGCAAATTAGCGGGAGGGAGCGAGCAGTACTTC. This translates into CATSKLAGGSEQYF. The rearrangement uses TRBV15 and TRBJ2-7, with TRBD2 matching over 11 bases. Per the germline V gene, CDR1 is LNHNV and CDR2 is YYDKDF (reference sequence). CDR3 size: 14 residues. Losses at the gene ends were 4 bases for V and 6 bases for J; bases not matched to a gene: 5.

Only a few counts were recorded for this clonotype. This chain joins TRBV3-1 and TRBJ2-1; D call uncertain. V shed 3 bases and J shed 10 bases, with 10 bases lying between them. The CDR3 is made up of 12 amino acids. Germline CDR1 is LGHDT and CDR2 is YNNKEL (reference sequence). DNA for the CDR3: TGTGCCAGCAGCCAGCAATGGAAGGAGCAGTTCTTC. Protein sequence: CASSQQWKEQFF.